The 9 T cell receptor beta chains given below trace back to one sample, sequenced in a study of T-cell memory formation after mild COVID-19. A single record per CDR3 protein comes from TCRdb applying MiXCR to the 5' RACE reads. The sample carries about 200,000 distinct CDR3 sequences, more than 8% recorded once. The sequencing sample was made of PBMCs or a T cell subset sorted from them (not recorded which). The origin of the receptors is a man between 18 and 29 years old who had mild COVID-19 (a few samples of this study predate the infection). Cell type and time point are not known.

Here the CDR3 reads CATSDAGQDTQYF. CDR3 in DNA: TGTGCCACCAGTGACGCAGGACAGGATACGCAGTATTTT. The chain employs TRBV24-1 and TRBJ2-3, with TRBD1 as a possible D gene (6 bases). CDR1 and CDR2 (germline): KGHDR, SFDVKD. Deletions cut 4 bases from V and 6 bases from J, with 10 bases between. The length of the CDR3 is 13 residues.

This clonotype was observed at least ten times. V gene TRBV7-6 combines with J gene TRBJ2-1; TRBD2 agrees at 11 bases. The V gene end was trimmed by 5 bases and the J gene end by 2 bases; junction bases not matched to a gene: 5. Germline CDR1 is SGHVS and CDR2 is FNYEAQ. CDR3 length: 16 residues. CDR3 DNA sequence: TGTGCCAGCAGCCCGACTAGCGGGGTAACCTACAATGAGCAGTTCTTC. Translating it yields CASSPTSGVTYNEQFF.

This clonotype was counted at least ten times. CDR3 amino acids: CASSQFSGEPTDTQYF. CDR3 DNA sequence: TGCGCCAGCAGTCAATTTAGCGGGGAACCCACAGATACGCAGTATTTT. The V call is TRBV23-1, the J call TRBJ2-3; TRBD2 matches at 8 bases. TRBV23-1 belongs to the ORF category, with a function that is uncertain. The CDR3 spans 16 residues. V trimming: 1 base; J trimming: 2 bases; junction bases outside the gene matches: 5.

This clonotype has a handful of counts. The gene calls are TRBV6-2 or TRBV6-3 and TRBJ2-6; possible D gene TRBD2, 5 bases. This CDR3 has 17 residues. Germline V gives CDR1 MNHEY, CDR2 SVGEGT. The V gene lost 2 bases and the J gene lost 0 bases, with 11 bases spanning the gap. This CDR3 reads CASSYRDAPSGANVLTF. DNA for the CDR3: TGTGCCAGCAGTTACCGGGATGCCCCCTCTGGGGCCAACGTCCTGACTTTC.

This clonotype has more than one count but fewer than ten. V is TRBV4-1 and J is TRBJ2-1; 12 bases map to TRBD1. V dropped 4 bases and J dropped 8; count of bases not matched to a gene: 9. The CDR3 totals 16 residues. Germline V lookup: CDR1 MGHRA, CDR2 YSYEKL. CDR3 DNA sequence: TGCGCCAGCAGCCCGGAACGGGGACAGGGGGCACATGAGCAGTTCTTC. This encodes CASSPERGQGAHEQFF.

This clonotype was seen a handful of times. The genes are TRBV29-1 and TRBJ1-5; a possible D gene is TRBD1 (5 bases). Deletions cut 6 bases from V and 5 bases from J, with 11 bases between. Germline V gives CDR1 SQVTM, CDR2 ANQGSEA. The CDR3 length is 12 residues. DNA for the CDR3: TGCAGCGTCGGAATGGGGGATCAGCCCCAGCATTTT. This codes for CSVGMGDQPQHF.

This clonotype has only a few counts. The J gene is TRBJ2-2, the V gene TRBV5-6, with TRBD2 as a possible D gene (6 bases). Trimming shortened V by 3 bases and J by 4 bases, and 10 bases separated the two germline ends. The germline gives CDR1 SGHDT, CDR2 YYEEEE. This CDR3 is 14 amino acids long. CDR3 sequence (DNA): TGTGCCAGCAGCTGGGAGGACGGCACCGGGGAGCTGTTTTTT. This codes for CASSWEDGTGELFF.

In this sample, this clonotype turned up many times. The V and J genes are TRBV5-1 and TRBJ2-3; the D gene is possibly TRBD2 (6 bases). Per germline, CDR1 SGHRS and CDR2 YFSETQ. CDR3 length equals 14 residues. V was clipped by 4 bases and J by 0 bases, with 9 bases between them. In DNA, the CDR3 is TGCGCCAGCAGCGGGAGGCTTAGCACAGATACGCAGTATTTT. Residues: CASSGRLSTDTQYF. Full variable domain (rest looked up from reference TRBV5-1 and TRBJ2-3): KAGVTQTPRYLIKTRGQQVTLSCSPISGHRSVSWYQQTPGQGLQFLFEYFSETQRNKGNFPGRFSGRQFSNSRSEMNVSTLELGDSALYLCASSGRLSTDTQYFGPGTRLTVL.

The chain recombines TRBV19 with TRBJ1-1; 11 nucleotides agree with TRBD1. Germline V gene sequence: CDR1 LNHDA, CDR2 SQIVND (reference sequence). There are 15 residues in the CDR3. V was pared by 4 bases and J by 9 bases, with 10 bases of the junction left unmatched. The CDR3 region is CASSTRGQGARKAFF. CDR3 DNA sequence: TGTGCCAGTAGTACCCGCGGACAGGGGGCGCGAAAAGCTTTCTTT.